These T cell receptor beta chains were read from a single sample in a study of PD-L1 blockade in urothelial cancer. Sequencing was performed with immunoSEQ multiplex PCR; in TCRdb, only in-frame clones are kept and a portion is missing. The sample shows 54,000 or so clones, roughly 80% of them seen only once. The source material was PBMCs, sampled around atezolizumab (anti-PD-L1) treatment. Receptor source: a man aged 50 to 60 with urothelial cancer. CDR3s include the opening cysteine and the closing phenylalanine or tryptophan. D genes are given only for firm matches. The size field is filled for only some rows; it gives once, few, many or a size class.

TGTGCCAGTAGTAACCCGGGACAGGGAATTGAAAAACTGTTTTTT,CASSNPGQGIEKLFF,.,TRBJ1-4,TRBV19,TRBD1
TGTGCCAGCAGTTCTACAGGCTATGGCTACACCTTC,CASSSTGYGYTF,.,TRBJ1-2,TRBV28,.
TGTGCCAGCAGTTACGTCGGGGGGTTGAGTGAGCAGTTCTTC,CASSYVGGLSEQFF,few,TRBJ2-1,TRBV6-5,TRBD2
TGCAGCGCGCGTAGCGGGCCCTACGAGCAGTACTTC,CSARSGPYEQYF,.,TRBJ2-7,TRBV29-1,TRBD2
TGTGCCTGGAGCTTAGCGGGGGTCAACACCGGGGAGCTGTTTTTT,CAWSLAGVNTGELFF,.,TRBJ2-2,TRBV30,TRBD2
TGCGCCAGCAGCCCGGGACAGGGAAAAGATACGCAGTATTTT,CASSPGQGKDTQYF,.,TRBJ2-3,TRBV5-1,TRBD1
TGTGCCAGCTGGACTAGCGGGTCTAGTTATGAGCAGTTCTTC,CASWTSGSSYEQFF,.,TRBJ2-1,TRBV11-2,TRBD2
TGTGCCAGCAGCCTTACTACCGGAGTAATGAATCAGCCCCAGCATTTT,CASSLTTGVMNQPQHF,.,TRBJ1-5,TRBV7-8,.
TGCGCCAGCAGTGGGACTAGCGGGGCTACGAACACCGGGGAGCTGTTTTTT,CASSGTSGATNTGELFF,.,TRBJ2-2,TRBV10-1,TRBD2
TGTGCCATCCAGTCTGGGCGGGGGGGCTTTACAGATACGCAGTATTTT,CAIQSGRGGFTDTQYF,once,TRBJ2-3,TRBV10-3,TRBD2
TGTGCCATCCGGGACAGGGGAAACTATGGCTACACCTTC,CAIRDRGNYGYTF,few,TRBJ1-2,TRBV19,TRBD1
TGTGCCTGGAGTTCTAGCGGGAGCTCCTACAATGAGCAGTTCTTC,CAWSSSGSSYNEQFF,.,TRBJ2-1,TRBV30,TRBD2
TGCGCCAGCAGTCCCCGGGCTAGCGGGAGTGGGACCGGGGAGCTGTTTTTT,CASSPRASGSGTGELFF,.,TRBJ2-2,TRBV10-1,TRBD2
TGCGCCAGCGGAGGACAGGGGGCCTACGAGCAGTACTTC,CASGGQGAYEQYF,.,TRBJ2-7,TRBV4-1,TRBD1
TGTGCCAGCAGTTCAAGCGGGAGTGCCTACAATGAGCAGTTCTTC,CASSSSGSAYNEQFF,.,TRBJ2-1,TRBV28,TRBD2
TGTGCCAGCAGTCAGATGTCCTTAAATGAGCAGTTCTTC,CASSQMSLNEQFF,.,TRBJ2-1,TRBV6-6,.
TGTGCCAGCAGCTCAGACAGTTACAACTATGGCTACACCTTC,CASSSDSYNYGYTF,.,TRBJ1-2,TRBV5-4,.
TGTGCCAGCAGCTTGAGTCTAGCGGGAGTTTCGGAGACCCAGTACTTC,CASSLSLAGVSETQYF,.,TRBJ2-5,TRBV5-4,TRBD2
TGTGCCAGCAGCGTAGCTGATTCACCCCTCCACTTT,CASSVADSPLHF,.,TRBJ1-6,TRBV9,.
TGCGCCAGCAGTTGGGGTCCATCGACAGTCTACAATGAGCAGTTCTTC,CASSWGPSTVYNEQFF,.,TRBJ2-1,TRBV4-1,.
TGTGCCAGCAGCTTGAGCGTAGGAGGAAGCAATCAGCCCCAGCATTTT,CASSLSVGGSNQPQHF,few,TRBJ1-5,TRBV5-5,.
TGTGCCAGTAGTTCCGGGACACTATCCTACGAGCAGTACTTC,CASSSGTLSYEQYF,.,TRBJ2-7,TRBV19,.
TGTGCCAGCAGCTCGGGACAGCATAGGACTGAAGCTTTCTTT,CASSSGQHRTEAFF,.,TRBJ1-1,TRBV5-4,TRBD1
TGCAGCGTGGCCCGGGCAGGGCGATTTAACGAGCAGTACTTC,CSVARAGRFNEQYF,.,TRBJ2-7,TRBV29-1,.
TGTGCCAGCAGCTTATTCGGGCAGGGCCAGCCCCAGCATTTT,CASSLFGQGQPQHF,.,TRBJ1-5,TRBV7-2,.
TGTGCTAGTGGTTTGGCCCAGGGTGGGAGGACTTACAATGAGCAGTTCTTC,CASGLAQGGRTYNEQFF,.,TRBJ2-1,TRBV12-5,.
TGTGCCAGTAGTTTCCGGACAGGGCAGAATCAGCCCCAGCATTTT,CASSFRTGQNQPQHF,few,TRBJ1-5,TRBV19,TRBD1
TGTGCCAGTAGTATTGGTCCCAGGGAAGGTGGCTACACCTTC,CASSIGPREGGYTF,.,TRBJ1-2,TRBV19,.
TGTGCCAGCAAAGAAGTTCCGGCCGGAGGGCCCCAGCATTTT,CASKEVPAGGPQHF,.,TRBJ1-5,TRBV28,.
TGTGCCAGCAGCTACGGGAGTGTAAATACGCAGTATTTT,CASSYGSVNTQYF,.,TRBJ2-3,TRBV28,.
TGTGCCAGCAGTGGGCAGGGTCCACAATCCCCCCACTACGAGCAGTACTTC,CASSGQGPQSPHYEQYF,few,TRBJ2-7,TRBV2,.
TGTGCCAGCACCTGGACTAGTGCCGGGGAGCTGTTTTTT,CASTWTSAGELFF,.,TRBJ2-2,TRBV2,TRBD2
TGCGCCAGCAGCTTGATGGGCGGGGGGGCGATCCAAGAGACCCAGTACTTC,CASSLMGGGAIQETQYF,.,TRBJ2-5,TRBV5-1,TRBD2
TGTGCCAGCAGTGATGAACAGGGGGCGGCCTACAATGAGCAGTTCTTC,CASSDEQGAAYNEQFF,.,TRBJ2-1,TRBV25-1,TRBD1
TGTGCCTGGAGTAGAGAGAACACTGAAGCTTTCTTT,CAWSRENTEAFF,few,TRBJ1-1,TRBV30,.
TGTGCCAGCAGCTTAGCGGGGAAGTATGAGCAGTTCTTC,CASSLAGKYEQFF,.,TRBJ2-1,TRBV11-3,.
TGTGCCAGCAGTTTAATCGGGACTAGCGGGAGTGAGACCCAGTACTTC,CASSLIGTSGSETQYF,.,TRBJ2-5,TRBV27,TRBD2
TGTGCCAGCAGTGACGGGACTAGCGGGGTCACAGATACGCAGTATTTT,CASSDGTSGVTDTQYF,.,TRBJ2-3,TRBV6-4,TRBD2
TGTGCCAGCAGCAAAGCCGGGATAGCGGGAGTGAGAGAGACCCAGTACTTC,CASSKAGIAGVRETQYF,once,TRBJ2-5,TRBV21-1,.
TGCGCCAGCCGCCAAACCGGGACAGCCCCCCAAGAGACCCAGTACTTC,CASRQTGTAPQETQYF,few,TRBJ2-5,TRBV5-1,TRBD1
TGTGCCAGCAGCTTGCTAGCGGGGGGGCGAGAGACCCAGTACTTC,CASSLLAGGRETQYF,.,TRBJ2-5,TRBV9,TRBD2
TGCAGCGCCAGACTGAACTCTGGAAACACCATATATTTT,CSARLNSGNTIYF,.,TRBJ1-3,TRBV29-1,.
TGTGCCAGCAGCTTAGCACCCTTTACAGGGGCGATTTCCTACAATGAGCAGTTCTTC,CASSLAPFTGAISYNEQFF,.,TRBJ2-1,TRBV7-9,TRBD1
TGTGCCACCAGTGGGGGCAGGGTATCCTACGAGCAGTACTTC,CATSGGRVSYEQYF,.,TRBJ2-7,TRBV15,.
TGTGCCAGCAGACGCCGGGACAGGGGCCCCTATAATTCACCCCTCCACTTT,CASRRRDRGPYNSPLHF,.,TRBJ1-6,TRBV5-8,TRBD1
TGCGCCAGCAGCCAAGCTCGGGGGGCAGGGAATGAAAAACTGTTTTTT,CASSQARGAGNEKLFF,.,TRBJ1-4,TRBV4-1,.
TGCAGCGTTGCGGGGGTGGTCAGTGAAAAACTGTTTTTT,CSVAGVVSEKLFF,.,TRBJ1-4,TRBV29-1,.
TGTGCCAGTAGTATAGAGACGGGACAGGGATCTAGCAATCAGCCCCAGCATTTT,CASSIETGQGSSNQPQHF,once,TRBJ1-5,TRBV19,TRBD1
TGTGCCAGCAGTGAAGGGACAGGGATTTCTTTAGCCAAAAACATTCAGTACTTC,CASSEGTGISLAKNIQYF,.,TRBJ2-4,TRBV2,TRBD1
TGTGCCAGCAGTAAGGGACTAGCGGACTACGAGCAGTACTTC,CASSKGLADYEQYF,once,TRBJ2-7,TRBV28,TRBD2
TGTGCCAGCAGTTTCCCCGGGACAGGGTTCCACGAGCAGTACTTC,CASSFPGTGFHEQYF,.,TRBJ2-7,TRBV27,TRBD1
TGTGCCAGCAGCTTGGGGGGGGGTTACAATGAGCAGTTCTTC,CASSLGGGYNEQFF,.,TRBJ2-1,TRBV5-4,TRBD2
TGTGCCAGCAGTCCTCACGCGGTAGGGCGGGCAGATACGCAGTATTTT,CASSPHAVGRADTQYF,.,TRBJ2-3,TRBV6-6,.
TGTGCCAGCAGCCAAGATCCCCGACCCCGGAGGCCAGATACGCAGTATTTT,CASSQDPRPRRPDTQYF,.,TRBJ2-3,TRBV14,.